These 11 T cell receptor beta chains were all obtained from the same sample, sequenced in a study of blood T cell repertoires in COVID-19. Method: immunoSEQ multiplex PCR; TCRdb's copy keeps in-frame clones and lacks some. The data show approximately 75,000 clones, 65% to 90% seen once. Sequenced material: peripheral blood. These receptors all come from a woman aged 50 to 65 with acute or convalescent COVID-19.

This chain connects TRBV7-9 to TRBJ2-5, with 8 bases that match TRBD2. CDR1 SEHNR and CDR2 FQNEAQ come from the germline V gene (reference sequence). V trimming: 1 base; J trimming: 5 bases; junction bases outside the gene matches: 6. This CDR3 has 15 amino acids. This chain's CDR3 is CASSLGGGPPETQYF. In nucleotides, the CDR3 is TGTGCCAGCAGCTTAGGCGGGGGGCCCCCGGAGACCCAGTACTTC.

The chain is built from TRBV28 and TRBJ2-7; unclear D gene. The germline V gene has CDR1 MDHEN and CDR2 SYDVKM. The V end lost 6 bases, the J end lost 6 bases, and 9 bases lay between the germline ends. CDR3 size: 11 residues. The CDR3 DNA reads TGTGCCAGCAGCATCCCTACCGAGCAGTACTTC. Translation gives CASSIPTEQYF.

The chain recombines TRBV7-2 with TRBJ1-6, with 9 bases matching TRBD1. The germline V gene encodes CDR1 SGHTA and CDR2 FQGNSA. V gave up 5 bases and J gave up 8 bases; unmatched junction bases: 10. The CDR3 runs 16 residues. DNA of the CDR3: TGTGCCAGCAGCATTCAAGGGACAGGGAATTATTCACCCCTCCACTTT. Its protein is CASSIQGTGNYSPLHF.

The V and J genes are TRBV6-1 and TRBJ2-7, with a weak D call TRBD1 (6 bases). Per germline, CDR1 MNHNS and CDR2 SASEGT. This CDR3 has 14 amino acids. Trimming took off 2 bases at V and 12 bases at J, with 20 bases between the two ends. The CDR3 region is CASSESGWDTTTYF. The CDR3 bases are TGTGCCAGCAGTGAAAGTGGCTGGGACACCACAACGTACTTC.

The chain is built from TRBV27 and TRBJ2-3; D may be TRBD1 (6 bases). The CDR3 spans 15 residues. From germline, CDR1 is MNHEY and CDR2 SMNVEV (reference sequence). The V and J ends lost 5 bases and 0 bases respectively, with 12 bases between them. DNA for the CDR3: TGTGCCAGCAGTCTGCGGACAGCTAGCACAGATACGCAGTATTTT. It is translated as CASSLRTASTDTQYF.

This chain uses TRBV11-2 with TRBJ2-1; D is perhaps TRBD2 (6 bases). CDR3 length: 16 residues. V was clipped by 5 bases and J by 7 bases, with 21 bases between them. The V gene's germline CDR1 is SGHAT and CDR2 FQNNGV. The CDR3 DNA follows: TGTGCCAGCAGCCCCAGAGGTGGCTTGGGGAGGAATGAGCAGTTCTTC. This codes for CASSPRGGLGRNEQFF.

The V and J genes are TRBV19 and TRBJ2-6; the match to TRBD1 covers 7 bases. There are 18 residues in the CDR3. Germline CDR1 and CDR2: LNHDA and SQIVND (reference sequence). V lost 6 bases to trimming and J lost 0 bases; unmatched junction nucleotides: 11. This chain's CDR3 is CASSQEGGQISGANVLTF. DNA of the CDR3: TGTGCCAGTAGCCAGGAAGGGGGACAGATCTCTGGGGCCAACGTCCTGACTTTC.

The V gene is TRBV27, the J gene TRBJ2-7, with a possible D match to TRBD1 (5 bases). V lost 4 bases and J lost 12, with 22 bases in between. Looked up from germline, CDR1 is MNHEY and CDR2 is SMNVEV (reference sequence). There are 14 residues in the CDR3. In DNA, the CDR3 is TGTGCCAGCAGTTATACCAGGGCTTCGTCCCAGCGGTACTTC. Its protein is CASSYTRASSQRYF.

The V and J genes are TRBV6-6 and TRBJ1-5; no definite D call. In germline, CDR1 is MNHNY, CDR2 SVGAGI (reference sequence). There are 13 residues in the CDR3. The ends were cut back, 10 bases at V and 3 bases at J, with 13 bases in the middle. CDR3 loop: CATRYIDNQPQHF. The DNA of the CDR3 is TGTGCCACCCGGTATATTGACAATCAGCCCCAGCATTTT.

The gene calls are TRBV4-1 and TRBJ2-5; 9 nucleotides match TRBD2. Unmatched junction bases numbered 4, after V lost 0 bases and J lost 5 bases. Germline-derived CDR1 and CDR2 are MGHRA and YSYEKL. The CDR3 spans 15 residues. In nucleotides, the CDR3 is TGCGCCAGCAGCCAAGAGCGGGGGGGTCGGGAGACCCAGTACTTC. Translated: CASSQERGGRETQYF.

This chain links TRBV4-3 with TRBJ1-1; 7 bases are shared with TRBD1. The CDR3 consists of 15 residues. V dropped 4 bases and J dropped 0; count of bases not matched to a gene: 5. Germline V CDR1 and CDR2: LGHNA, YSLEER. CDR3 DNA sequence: TGCGCCAGCAGCCTGGGACAGACTATGAACACTGAAGCTTTCTTT. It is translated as CASSLGQTMNTEAFF.